The T cell receptor beta chain described here comes from a study of identifying expanded T cells in peripheral blood. This clone came up once. Only in-frame clones appear in the TCRdb table, and some are missing; sequencing was by immunoSEQ multiplex PCR. This sample has some 75,000 clones, with 85% to 90% found just once. The CDR3 has 13 residues. From germline, CDR1 is SGHNT and CDR2 YYREEE (reference sequence). V was pared by 6 bases and J by 2 bases, with 3 bases of the junction left unmatched. Source material: blood. The rearrangement links TRBV5-4 to TRBJ2-3, with 7 bases identical to TRBD2. The receptor was isolated from a person aged 18 to 70 in good health. CDR3 residues: CASTAGYTDTQYF. In DNA, the CDR3 is TGTGCCAGCACAGCGGGGTACACAGATACGCAGTATTTT.